These 27 T cell receptor beta chains were all obtained from the same sample, sequenced in a study of shared clonotypes between healthy human individuals. Repertoires were generated with immunoSEQ multiplex PCR, while TCRdb's copy carries only in-frame clones and drops some. The profile shows approximately 340,000 clones, roughly 80% of them singletons. Sample: memory CD4+ T cells sorted from blood. Sample subset: CD45RA-negative fraction. The source of these receptors is a young man in good health.

CDR3 bases: TGTGCCAGCAGCACCGGACCCTATGGCTACACCTTC. This encodes CASSTGPYGYTF. The rearrangement links TRBV14 to TRBJ1-2; no clear D. The CDR3 is 12 residues long. Trimming took 5 bases from V and 4 from J, leaving 8 bases between them. Germline CDR1 SGHDN, CDR2 FVKESK.

The rearrangement links TRBV9 to TRBJ2-2; D not certain. The CDR3 consists of 15 residues. Germline V lookup: CDR1 SGDLS, CDR2 YYNGEE. Trimming left V 0 bases short and J 2 bases short, with 8 bases between. The CDR3 DNA is TGTGCCAGCAGCGTAGCCCTTACTAACACCGGGGAGCTGTTTTTT. Translating it yields CASSVALTNTGELFF.

This clone has just a few counts. The chain employs TRBV25-1 and TRBJ2-2; 7 nucleotides align to TRBD1. This CDR3 has 14 amino acids. Germline values: CDR1 MGHDK, CDR2 SYGVNS. With 6 bases clipped from V and 1 base from J, the junction kept 2 bases outside the gene matches. CDR3 DNA: TGTGCCAGCAGGGACAGGCGGAACACCGGGGAGCTGTTTTTT. It specifies CASRDRRNTGELFF.

The chain joins TRBV7-3 to TRBJ1-2; D is undetermined. Germline CDR1 reads SGHTA; CDR2 reads FQGTGA. The ends were cut back, 4 bases at V and 6 bases at J, with 9 bases in the middle. This CDR3 comprises 12 residues. The CDR3 DNA reads TGTGCCAGCAGCTCGCTGGCAGATGGCTACACCTTC. Amino acid sequence: CASSSLADGYTF.

J is TRBJ1-1 and V is TRBV5-5; 9 bases align to TRBD1. The V segment lost 1 base and the J segment 4 bases; nucleotides outside the gene matches: 5. Germline V gene lookup returns CDR1 SGHKS and CDR2 YYEKEE (reference sequence). The CDR3 runs to 15 residues. CDR3 coding DNA: TGTGCCAGCAGCTTGTCGACAGGGGGAAGCACTGAAGCTTTCTTT. Its protein is CASSLSTGGSTEAFF.

This clone was seen just once. The rearrangement links TRBV28 to TRBJ1-1; 8 nucleotides line up with TRBD1. The germline V gene encodes CDR1 MDHEN and CDR2 SYDVKM. This CDR3 has 14 residues. V lost 7 bases to trimming and J lost 1 base; unmatched junction nucleotides: 5. The CDR3 nucleotides read TGTGCCAGCACTAGGACAGGGTGGAACACTGAAGCTTTCTTT. It translates to CASTRTGWNTEAFF.

This clone was observed a handful of times. This chain uses TRBV25-1 with TRBJ2-3; TRBD1 agrees at 11 bases. The V gene's germline CDR1 is MGHDK and CDR2 SYGVNS. The CDR3 has 15 amino acids. The junction had 13 bases not matched to a gene; V was cut back by 7 bases and J by 10 bases. This CDR3 is CASNSWDRGTVPQYF. The CDR3 region has the DNA TGTGCCAGCAATAGCTGGGACAGGGGGACCGTGCCGCAGTATTTT.

The rearrangement joins TRBV10-1 to TRBJ2-3; 7 bases agree with TRBD2. Germline CDR1 reads WNHNN; CDR2 reads SYGVQD (reference sequence). The CDR3 runs 14 residues. The J segment lost 1 base and the V segment lost 5 bases, leaving 3 bases of the junction unmatched. The DNA for the CDR3 is TGCGCCAGCAGTCAGGGAGGGGGCACAGATACGCAGTATTTT. Translating gives CASSQGGGTDTQYF.

This sequence joins TRBV20-1 and TRBJ1-5; D is unclear. Germline V gives CDR1 DFQATT, CDR2 SNEGSKA (reference sequence). Trimming pared 5 bases from V and 7 bases from J, leaving 6 bases between. The CDR3 has 10 residues. The CDR3, as DNA: TGCAGTGCTGGCCCACAGCCCCAGCATTTT. The encoded protein is CSAGPQPQHF.

The V and J genes are TRBV6-1 and TRBJ1-3; D gene ambiguous. CDR3 size: 13 residues. Trimming shortened V by 6 bases and J by 0 bases, and 6 bases separated the two germline ends. Germline V gene lookup returns CDR1 MNHNS and CDR2 SASEGT. The CDR3 here is CASRVYSGNTIYF. In nucleotides, the CDR3 is TGTGCCAGCAGGGTATACTCTGGAAACACCATATATTTT.

The rearrangement joins TRBV29-1 to TRBJ2-3; no reliable D call. Germline V lookup: CDR1 SQVTM, CDR2 ANQGSEA. The CDR3 is 13 amino acids. Trimming removed 1 base at V and 3 bases at J, with 8 bases between. CDR3 sequence (DNA): TGCAGCGTTGAAGGCCCCTCAACAGATACGCAGTATTTT. It codes for CSVEGPSTDTQYF.

The J gene is TRBJ2-1, the V gene TRBV10-3; 11 positions match TRBD2. The CDR3 loop spans 19 amino acids. The germline CDR1 and CDR2 sequences are ENHRY and SYGVKD. The trim removed 6 bases at V and 0 bases at J, leaving 13 bases unmatched. The CDR3 loop reads CAIRAGTSGEHSSYNEQFF. The CDR3 DNA reads as TGTGCCATCAGAGCCGGGACTAGCGGAGAACATAGCTCCTACAATGAGCAGTTCTTC.

Comments on this clone: This CDR3 is also generated by other DNA sequences in the sample. This rearrangement joins TRBV28 to TRBJ1-5; possible D gene TRBD1, 5 bases. There are 15 residues in the CDR3. Trimming removed 2 bases from V and 2 bases from J, with 10 bases in between. Germline CDR1 and CDR2: MDHEN and SYDVKM. Written as DNA, the CDR3 is TGTGCCAGCAGTTTAGGGGGTGGGGGCAATCAGCCCCAGCATTTT. It codes for CASSLGGGGNQPQHF.

The rearrangement joins TRBV6-5 to TRBJ2-5; 7 bases match TRBD2. J lost 4 bases, V lost 8 bases, and 10 bases had no gene match. CDR1 is MNHEY, CDR2 SVGAGI, per germline. The CDR3 spans 14 residues. The CDR3 reads CASAVREGGETQYF. In nucleotides, the CDR3 is TGTGCCAGCGCGGTGAGGGAGGGAGGAGAGACCCAGTACTTC.

Only a few counts were recorded for this clone. The chain is built from TRBV18 and TRBJ2-3; 7 bases are a match to TRBD1. J was trimmed by 4 bases and V by 4 bases; bases with no gene match: 5. In germline, CDR1 is KGHSH, CDR2 LQKENI. CDR3 length: 14 amino acids. CDR3 DNA sequence: TGTGCCAGCTCACGTGGGGGACAGCCAGATACGCAGTATTTT. This sequence encodes CASSRGGQPDTQYF.

This rearrangement joins TRBV5-1 to TRBJ2-3, with 10 bases that match TRBD1. Trimming took 4 bases from V and 6 from J; bases not matched to a gene: 8. CDR3 length: 15 amino acids. Germline lookup yields CDR1 SGHRS and CDR2 YFSETQ. This CDR3 reads CASSPGQGYWDTQYF. The CDR3 DNA sequence: TGCGCCAGCAGCCCGGGACAGGGGTATTGGGATACGCAGTATTTT. The complete variable domain, with remaining parts taken from reference TRBV5-1 and TRBJ2-3, reads KAGVTQTPRYLIKTRGQQVTLSCSPISGHRSVSWYQQTPGQGLQFLFEYFSETQRNKGNFPGRFSGRQFSNSRSEMNVSTLELGDSALYLCASSPGQGYWDTQYFGPGTRLTVL.

The chain links TRBV7-2 to TRBJ2-1, with 10 bases fitting TRBD1. V lost 4 bases to trimming and J lost 8 bases; unmatched junction nucleotides: 14. This CDR3 has 17 residues. Germline V lookup: CDR1 SGHTA, CDR2 FQGNSA. DNA of the CDR3: TGTGCCAGCAGCTGGAAGGTCTTGGGACAGGGGCGACATGAGCAGTTCTTC. Translated, it gives CASSWKVLGQGRHEQFF.

As for this clone: In the same sample, other DNA sequences code for this CDR3. The V gene is TRBV30, the J gene TRBJ2-5; no definite D call. The CDR3 is 10 amino acids. The ends were cut back, 5 bases at V and 5 bases at J, with 6 bases in the middle. Looked up from germline, CDR1 is GTSNPN and CDR2 is SVGIG (reference sequence). The CDR3 sequence is CAWARETQYF. CDR3 coding DNA: TGTGCCTGGGCCCGGGAGACCCAGTACTTC.

In its sample, this clone was seen a few times. The chain combines TRBV6-5 with TRBJ2-7, with D possibly TRBD1 on 6 matching bases. CDR3 size: 14 residues. The germline V gene encodes CDR1 MNHEY and CDR2 SVGAGI. V lost 3 bases, J lost 4 bases, and 13 bases lay in between. CDR3 protein: CASSYLGAGYEQYF. The CDR3 nucleotides are TGTGCCAGCAGTTATTTGGGGGCGGGTTACGAGCAGTACTTC.

Only one count was recorded for this clone. The rearrangement uses TRBV9 and TRBJ2-1; D may be TRBD2 (5 bases). CDR1 and CDR2 (germline): SGDLS, YYNGEE. Trimming removed 0 bases at V and 5 bases at J, with 18 bases between. The CDR3 extends over 17 amino acids. The CDR3 is CASSVAVNGILNNEQFF. The CDR3 DNA is TGTGCCAGCAGCGTAGCAGTGAACGGGATATTGAACAATGAGCAGTTCTTC.

This clone was detected only a few times. The chain joins TRBV7-2 to TRBJ2-3; TRBD1 agrees at 7 bases. The V segment lost 6 bases and the J segment 4 bases; nucleotides outside the gene matches: 7. CDR1 and CDR2 from the germline V gene are SGHTA and FQGNSA. CDR3 length: 14 amino acids. The CDR3 region has the DNA TGTGCCAGCAGTTCGACAGGGCGGGCAGATACGCAGTATTTT. It is translated as CASSSTGRADTQYF.

The V gene is TRBV21-1, the J gene TRBJ1-2; the table calls TRBD1, which could not be checked here. TRBV21-1 is shown as a pseudogene. The CDR3 sequence is 15 residues long. As DNA, the CDR3 is TGTGCCAGCAGCAAAGTGGCCAGGCCTAACTATGGCTACACCTTC. Translation: CASSKVARPNYGYTF.

This clone was observed a handful of times. The chain links TRBV5-1 to TRBJ1-1, with a possible D match to TRBD1 (5 bases). CDR1 is SGHRS, CDR2 YFSETQ, per germline. V was pared by 6 bases and J by 5 bases, with 17 bases between. The CDR3 is made up of 14 amino acids. The CDR3 nucleotides read TGCGCCAGCACACCACAGGAAGTAGGGACTGAAGCTTTCTTT. It specifies CASTPQEVGTEAFF.

The chain has TRBV4-3 and TRBJ2-3; 9 nucleotides match TRBD2. The trim removed 1 base at V and 12 bases at J, leaving 5 bases unmatched. The CDR3 totals 13 residues. From germline, CDR1 is LGHNA and CDR2 YSLEER. Here the CDR3 DNA reads TGCGCCAGCAGCCAAGGCCTAGCGGGATACCAGTATTTT. It encodes CASSQGLAGYQYF.

CDR3 in amino acids: CASGLSGPTQETQYF. CDR3 coding DNA: TGTGCCAGTGGTTTGTCAGGACCTACTCAAGAGACCCAGTACTTC. The chain has TRBV18 and TRBJ2-5; D remains unclear. V lost 9 bases and J 2 bases, leaving 19 bases between the germline ends. The germline V gene has CDR1 KGHSH and CDR2 LQKENI. CDR3 size: 15 residues.

Comment on this clone: Other DNA sequences from this sample encode an identical CDR3 as well. The J gene is TRBJ2-5, the V gene TRBV5-1; D ambiguous. Germline values: CDR1 SGHRS, CDR2 YFSETQ. The CDR3 contains 14 residues. V gave up 0 bases and J gave up 4 bases, with 10 bases separating them. The CDR3 region has the DNA TGCGCCAGCAGCTTGGGTTTAGCTCGAGAGACCCAGTACTTC. It yields the protein CASSLGLARETQYF.

The chain joins TRBV15 to TRBJ1-2, with 9 bases matching TRBD1. This CDR3 region has 16 residues. V dropped 5 bases and J dropped 4; count of bases not matched to a gene: 11. Germline V gene sequence: CDR1 LNHNV, CDR2 YYDKDF (reference sequence). Here the CDR3 DNA reads TGTGCCACCAGCTACCAATCCACAGGGGGCGCCTATGGCTACACCTTC. It encodes CATSYQSTGGAYGYTF. The entire variable domain, with the rest obtained from reference TRBV15 and TRBJ1-2, is as follows: DAMVIQNPRYQVTQFGKPVTLSCSQTLNHNVMYWYQQKSSQAPKLLFHYYDKDFNNEADTPDNFQSRRPNTSFCFLDIRSPGLGDTAMYLCATSYQSTGGAYGYTFGSGTRLTVV.